This record looks at one T cell receptor beta chain sequence and its context. Antigen specificity is unknown. This sample stems from a study of immune evolution from preneoplasia to lung adenocarcinoma. Resections took place in Japan or China from about 2013 to 2018. Measured with immunoSEQ multiplex PCR; TCRdb has only the in-frame clones, and not every one. The table includes roughly 3,000 clones, about three quarters detected once. V dropped 0 bases and J dropped 6 bases, with 9 bases sitting between them. Germline-derived CDR1 and CDR2 are MNHNY and SVGAGI (reference sequence). This CDR3 has 13 residues. Overall study results and limits: Later-stage lesions appeared to have more T cells, more diversity, less clonality.

The chain carries TRBV6-6 and TRBJ2-7; D gene unclear. The clonotype was recovered from an older donor with lung adenocarcinoma. The sample was FFPE adjacent normal lung tissue. The CDR3, as DNA: TGTGCCAGCAGTTACTCCGTGTTGAGCGAGCAGTACTTC. Translated, it gives CASSYSVLSEQYF.